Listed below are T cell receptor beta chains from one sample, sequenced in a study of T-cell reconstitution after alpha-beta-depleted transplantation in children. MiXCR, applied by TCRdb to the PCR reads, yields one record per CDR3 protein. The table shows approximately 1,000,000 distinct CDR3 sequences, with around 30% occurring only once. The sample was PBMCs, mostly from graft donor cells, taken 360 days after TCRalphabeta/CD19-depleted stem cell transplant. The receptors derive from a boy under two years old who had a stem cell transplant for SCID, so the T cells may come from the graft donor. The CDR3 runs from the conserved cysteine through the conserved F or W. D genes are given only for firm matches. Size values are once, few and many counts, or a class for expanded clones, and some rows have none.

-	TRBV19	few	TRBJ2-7	CASTQGGAPSYEQYF	TGTGCCAGCACCCAGGGCGGGGCACCCTCCTACGAGCAGTACTTC
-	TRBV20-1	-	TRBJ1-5	CSAKIGRDQPQHF	TGCAGTGCTAAAATCGGCAGGGATCAGCCCCAGCATTTT
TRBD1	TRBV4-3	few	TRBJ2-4	CASSQDGSGGQRNIQYF	TGCGCCAGCAGCCAAGATGGAAGTGGGGGACAGCGAAACATTCAGTACTTC
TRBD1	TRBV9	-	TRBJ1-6	CASSVAPGQGSVSPLHF	TGTGCCAGCAGCGTAGCTCCGGGACAGGGGTCTGTCTCACCCCTCCACTTT
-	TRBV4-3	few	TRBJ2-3	CASSQEDKGTDTQYF	TGCGCCAGCAGCCAAGAGGACAAAGGCACAGATACGCAGTATTTT
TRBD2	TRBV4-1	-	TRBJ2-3	CASSQDYAGGMADTQYF	TGCGCCAGCAGCCAAGATTATGCGGGGGGTATGGCAGATACGCAGTATTTT
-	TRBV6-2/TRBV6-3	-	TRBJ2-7	CASSYQGPSYEQYF	TGTGCCAGCAGTTATCAGGGTCCATCCTACGAGCAGTACTTC
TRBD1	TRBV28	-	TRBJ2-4	CASSSGGQGNIQYF	TGTGCCAGCAGTTCAGGAGGACAGGGCAACATTCAGTACTTC
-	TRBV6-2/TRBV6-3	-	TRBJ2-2	CASSYVAGYTGELFF	TGTGCCAGCAGTTACGTGGCAGGGTACACCGGGGAGCTGTTTTTT
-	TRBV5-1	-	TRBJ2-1	CASSLAPAGKYNEQFF	TGCGCCAGCAGCTTGGCCCCCGCCGGCAAGTACAATGAGCAGTTCTTC
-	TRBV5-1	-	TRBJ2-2	CASTRPNTGELFF	TGCGCCAGCACCCGACCGAACACCGGGGAGCTGTTTTTT
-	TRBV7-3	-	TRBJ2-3	CASSLGWPSTDTQYF	TGTGCCAGCAGCTTGGGGTGGCCCAGCACAGATACGCAGTATTTT
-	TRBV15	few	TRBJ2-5	CATGLWGTQYF	TGTGCCACTGGCCTGTGGGGGACCCAGTACTTC
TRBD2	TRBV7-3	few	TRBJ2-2	CASSLTSGGGLGELFF	TGTGCCAGCAGCTTAACGTCCGGGGGGGGCCTTGGGGAGCTGTTTTTT
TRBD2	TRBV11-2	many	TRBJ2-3	CASSASGGADTQYF	TGTGCCAGCAGCGCTAGCGGGGGGGCAGATACGCAGTATTTT
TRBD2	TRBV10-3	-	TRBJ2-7	CAISRGGYEQYF	TGTGCCATCAGCCGCGGGGGCTACGAGCAGTACTTC
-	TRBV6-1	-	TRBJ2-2	CASRNIGSGELFF	TGTGCCAGCAGAAACATAGGGAGCGGGGAGCTGTTTTTT
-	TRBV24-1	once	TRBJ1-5	CATGGRARQQPQHF	TGTGCCACCGGCGGCAGGGCACGACAGCAGCCCCAGCATTTT
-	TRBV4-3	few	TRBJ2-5	CASSQVSTPQETQYF	TGCGCCAGCAGCCAAGTATCGACCCCTCAAGAGACCCAGTACTTC
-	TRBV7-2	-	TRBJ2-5	CASSLAEGSAETQYF	TGTGCCAGCAGCTTAGCCGAGGGTAGTGCGGAGACCCAGTACTTC
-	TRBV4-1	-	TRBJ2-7	CASSDTGATYEQYF	TGCGCCAGCAGCGATACCGGGGCGACCTACGAGCAGTACTTC
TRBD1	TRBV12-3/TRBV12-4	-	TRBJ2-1	CASSTGTGASNEQFF	TGTGCCAGCAGCACCGGGACAGGGGCGTCCAATGAGCAGTTCTTC
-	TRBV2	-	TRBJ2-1	CASRSEWGLGGSVNEQFF	TGTGCCAGCAGGAGTGAGTGGGGTCTGGGGGGATCGGTAAATGAGCAGTTCTTC
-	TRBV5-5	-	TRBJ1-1	CASSKGGGRGNTEAFF	TGTGCCAGCAGCAAAGGCGGAGGCCGGGGGAACACTGAAGCTTTCTTT
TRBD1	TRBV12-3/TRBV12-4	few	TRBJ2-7	CASRSTGGGHEQYF	TGTGCCAGCAGGTCGACAGGGGGCGGCCACGAGCAGTACTTC
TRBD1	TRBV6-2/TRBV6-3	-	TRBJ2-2	CASSYSPVGQGRRLFF	TGTGCCAGCAGTTACTCGCCCGTGGGACAGGGCCGGCGGCTGTTTTTT
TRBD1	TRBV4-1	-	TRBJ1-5	CASSQVMGQGQPQHF	TGCGCCAGCAGCCAAGTAATGGGACAGGGCCAGCCCCAGCATTTT
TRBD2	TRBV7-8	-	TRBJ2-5	CASSGAGVRAETQYF	TGTGCCAGCAGCGGGGCGGGGGTACGAGCAGAGACCCAGTACTTC
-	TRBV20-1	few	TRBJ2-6	CSAAGSPGANVLTF	TGCAGTGCCGCAGGGTCGCCTGGGGCCAACGTCCTGACTTTC
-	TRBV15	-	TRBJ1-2	CATSREQGYGYGYTF	TGTGCCACCAGCAGAGAGCAGGGGTACGGCTATGGCTACACCTTC
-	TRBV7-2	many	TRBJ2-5	CASSLAGRKETQYF	TGTGCCAGCAGCTTAGCGGGGAGGAAAGAGACCCAGTACTTC
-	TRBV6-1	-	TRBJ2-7	CASSRDRLHEQYF	TGTGCCAGCAGCAGAGACAGGCTCCACGAGCAGTACTTC
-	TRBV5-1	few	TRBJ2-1	CASSPVGSSYNEQFF	TGCGCCAGCAGTCCTGTCGGAAGCTCCTACAATGAGCAGTTCTTC